The 18 T cell receptor beta chains below all came from one sample that was sequenced in a study of early stage breast cancer tumors (TCRdb year 2017). Library generation was performed with the immunoSEQ multiplex PCR assay. In TCRdb, the immuneACCESS table is reduced to in-frame sequences with V and J assigned. These tables do not hold every clone; where another copy was compared, an unresolved V gene accounts for under half, and the others remain unexplained. The sample has 20,000 to 30,000 clones on record, roughly 67% of them singletons. 7.5% to 10% of the sample comes from the top ten. The sample comprised breast tumor tissue. The receptors come from a person in their sixties or seventies with breast cancer.

This clone was observed once. The genes are TRBV27 and TRBJ2-3; possibly TRBD2 for D (5 bases). The CDR3 covers 16 residues. The V end lost 3 bases, the J end lost 0 bases, and 13 bases lay between the germline ends. Germline V gene sequence: CDR1 MNHEY, CDR2 SMNVEV (reference sequence). The CDR3 loop is CASSLGGGFSTDTQYF. The CDR3 DNA reads TGTGCCAGCAGTTTGGGTGGCGGGTTTAGCACAGATACGCAGTATTTT.

The genes are TRBV7-9 and TRBJ2-7; D ambiguous. The length of the CDR3 is 11 residues. The germline V gene encodes CDR1 SEHNR and CDR2 FQNEAQ (reference sequence). Deletions cut 3 bases from V and 6 bases from J, with 6 bases between. The CDR3 is CASSFGREQYF. CDR3 DNA sequence: TGTGCCAGCAGCTTCGGTCGCGAGCAGTACTTC.

The rearrangement uses TRBV4-3 and TRBJ2-2; 10 positions match TRBD2. The V gene end was trimmed by 2 bases and the J gene end by 6 bases; junction bases not matched to a gene: 15. The CDR3 runs 19 residues. The germline CDR1 and CDR2 sequences are LGHNA and YSLEER. The DNA of the CDR3 is TGCGCCAGCAGCCAAAGTCGTGTTGCACTAGCGGGAAAGGCCGGGGAGCTGTTTTTT. It encodes CASSQSRVALAGKAGELFF.

The rearrangement joins TRBV19 to TRBJ1-5; 9 positions match TRBD1. The CDR3 is made up of 17 amino acids. V shed 9 bases and J 2 bases; nucleotides not matched to a gene: 14. Germline CDR1 LNHDA, CDR2 SQIVND (reference sequence). Here the CDR3 reads CASSDRGRGGGNQPQHF. CDR3 in DNA: TGTGCCAGCTCCGACAGGGGGAGGGGTGGAGGCAATCAGCCCCAGCATTTT.

This chain connects TRBV7-6 to TRBJ1-2; D gene ambiguous. The CDR3 covers 14 residues. Trimming took off 0 bases at V and 4 bases at J, with 9 bases between the two ends. Per the germline V gene, CDR1 is SGHVS and CDR2 is FNYEAQ. The CDR3 DNA reads as TGTGCCAGCAGCTTAGCACAGCTGCCCTATGGCTACACCTTC. Translating gives CASSLAQLPYGYTF. Filled out from reference TRBV7-6 and TRBJ1-2, the complete variable domain reads GAGVSQSPRYKVTKRGQDVALRCDPISGHVSLYWYRQALGQGPEFLTYFNYEAQQDKSGLPNDRFSAERPEGSISTLTIQRTEQRDSAMYRCASSLAQLPYGYTFGSGTRLTVV.

This clone was observed once. This chain uses TRBV7-2 with TRBJ2-1, with 7 bases that match TRBD1. CDR3 size: 14 residues. Germline-derived CDR1 and CDR2 are SGHTA and FQGNSA. Trimming at V came to 7 bases and at J to 3 bases, leaving 6 bases not matched to a gene. The CDR3 bases are TGTGCCAGCACCCTAGGGACAGACTACAATGAGCAGTTCTTC. This codes for CASTLGTDYNEQFF.

The chain links TRBV9 to TRBJ2-3; D not certain. In germline, CDR1 is SGDLS, CDR2 YYNGEE. This CDR3 comprises 14 residues. Deletions cut 4 bases from V and 6 bases from J, with 15 bases between. The CDR3: CASSLSSLPDTQYF. CDR3 DNA sequence: TGTGCCAGCAGCCTGAGCTCCCTTCCGGATACGCAGTATTTT.

This clone was observed once. The V and J genes are TRBV5-4 and TRBJ2-1; 9 positions agree with TRBD1. The CDR3 totals 15 residues. Germline-derived CDR1 and CDR2 are SGHNT and YYREEE (reference sequence). V lost 0 bases and J lost 12; bases outside the gene matches: 10. DNA of the CDR3: TGTGCCAGCAGCTTGGACAGGGGGCTAAAGGTGGGGCAGTTCTTC. Encoded protein: CASSLDRGLKVGQFF.

CDR3 amino acids: CAWSGGGMVNEQYF. The DNA for the CDR3 is TGTGCCTGGAGTGGAGGCGGGATGGTGAACGAGCAGTACTTC. V is TRBV30 and J is TRBJ2-7; D perhaps matches TRBD2 (6 bases). This CDR3 has 14 amino acids. CDR1 and CDR2 from the germline V gene are GTSNPN and SVGIG (reference sequence). V was pared by 1 base and J by 5 bases, with 15 bases between. Using reference TRBV30 and TRBJ2-7 for the parts outside the CDR3, the full variable domain is SQTIHQWPATLVQPVGSPLSLECTVEGTSNPNLYWYRQAAGRGLQLLFYSVGIGQISSEVPQNLSASRPQDRQFILSSKKLLLSDSGFYLCAWSGGGMVNEQYFGPGTRLTVT.

The chain carries TRBV5-1 and TRBJ2-2; 13 bases match TRBD2. CDR3 length equals 17 residues. The germline gives CDR1 SGHRS, CDR2 YFSETQ. V lost 3 bases to trimming and J lost 4 bases; unmatched junction nucleotides: 6. The CDR3 bases are TGCGCCAGCAGCTCGGGATGGACTAGCGGGAGCACCGGGGAGCTGTTTTTT. Translation gives CASSSGWTSGSTGELFF. Variable domain in full (rest from reference TRBV5-1 and TRBJ2-2): KAGVTQTPRYLIKTRGQQVTLSCSPISGHRSVSWYQQTPGQGLQFLFEYFSETQRNKGNFPGRFSGRQFSNSRSEMNVSTLELGDSALYLCASSSGWTSGSTGELFFGEGSRLTVL.

This clone was observed a single time. The rearrangement uses TRBV7-2 and TRBJ2-1, with 9 bases aligning to TRBD2. Losses at the gene ends were 5 bases for V and 6 bases for J; bases not matched to a gene: 11. Germline lookup yields CDR1 SGHTA and CDR2 FQGNSA. CDR3 length equals 16 residues. Here the CDR3 DNA reads TGTGCCAGCAGCCCAATGGGACTAGCATCGATCAATGAGCAGTTCTTC. It translates to CASSPMGLASINEQFF.

The chain uses TRBV2 and TRBJ1-5; the D gene is possibly TRBD1 (6 bases). V lost 2 bases, J lost 0 bases, and 14 bases lay in between. Germline CDR1 reads SNHLY; CDR2 reads FYNNEI. The CDR3 sequence is 17 residues long. CDR3 residues: CASSERTDTYSNQPQHF. The DNA of the CDR3 is TGTGCCAGCAGTGAAAGGACAGACACTTATAGCAATCAGCCCCAGCATTTT.

The chain combines TRBV6-5 with TRBJ1-4; D is perhaps TRBD1 (6 bases). Trimming stripped 8 bases from V and 3 bases from J, with 16 bases between. The CDR3 is 15 residues long. The germline V gene has CDR1 MNHEY and CDR2 SVGAGI. CDR3 in amino acids: CASEGGGKANEKLFF. Written as DNA, the CDR3 is TGTGCCAGCGAGGGGGGGGGCAAAGCTAATGAAAAACTGTTTTTT.

The V gene is TRBV28, the J gene TRBJ2-5; D perhaps matches TRBD2 (5 bases). CDR3 length equals 14 residues. CDR1 MDHEN and CDR2 SYDVKM come from the germline V gene. V was clipped by 5 bases and J by 2 bases, with 12 bases between them. The CDR3 is CASSTPRGQETQYF. The CDR3 coding sequence is TGTGCCAGCAGTACCCCCAGAGGGCAAGAGACCCAGTACTTC.

V usage is TRBV19 and J usage is TRBJ2-1; 7 bases line up with TRBD2. The length of the CDR3 is 16 residues. From germline, CDR1 is LNHDA and CDR2 SQIVND (reference sequence). J was trimmed by 5 bases and V by 3 bases; bases with no gene match: 10. The CDR3 loop reads CASSIGLSSGHNEQFF. The CDR3, as DNA: TGTGCCAGTAGTATCGGGCTATCTAGCGGACACAATGAGCAGTTCTTC.

This rearrangement joins TRBV7-9 to TRBJ1-1, with 7 bases lining up with TRBD1. The germline gives CDR1 SEHNR, CDR2 FQNEAQ (reference sequence). V trimming: 3 bases; J trimming: 5 bases; junction bases outside the gene matches: 3. This CDR3 region has 13 residues. The CDR3 loop is CASSFAGGTEAFF. The CDR3 nucleotides are TGTGCCAGCAGCTTCGCAGGGGGGACTGAAGCTTTCTTT.

This clone was counted only a few times. The CDR3 is CASSSGQGGIGNQPQHF. The CDR3 DNA is TGTGCCAGCAGCTCTGGACAGGGGGGGATAGGCAATCAGCCCCAGCATTTT. This rearrangement joins TRBV7-9 to TRBJ1-5, with 10 bases aligning to TRBD1. Losses at the gene ends were 4 bases for V and 2 bases for J; bases not matched to a gene: 8. CDR3 length equals 17 residues. Germline V gives CDR1 SEHNR, CDR2 FQNEAQ (reference sequence).

The genes are TRBV7-8 and TRBJ2-7; D perhaps matches TRBD1 (6 bases). The CDR3 extends over 12 amino acids. The germline gives CDR1 SGHVS, CDR2 FQNEAQ. V was trimmed by 5 bases and J by 4 bases, leaving 9 bases between them. DNA for the CDR3: TGTGCCAGCAGCGGACAGCTATACGAGCAGTACTTC. Its translation is CASSGQLYEQYF.